The clone carrying this TCR beta chain was counted between two and nine times. The antigen is not known. In TCRdb, the 5' RACE reads were re-called with MiXCR into one record per CDR3 protein. The sample lists under 450,000 distinct CDR3 sequences; less than 20% were seen once. Germline V CDR1 and CDR2: KGHSH, LQKENI. V lost 6 bases, J lost 5 bases, and 5 bases stayed unmatched. The length of the CDR3 is 13 residues. No donor was unhealthy or non-Caucasian. The sample is drawn from a study of identical twins. Whole-study results and caveats: Analyses of zero insertions could be partly confounded by invariant MAIT and iNKT cells. The study reached conclusions through statistical analysis that was cross-sectional, not following the same donors. Researchers reported excess low generation probability among twin-shared out-of-frame alpha sequences.

The genes are TRBV18 and TRBJ1-2, with TRBD1 matching over 8 bases. Sample: naive T cells sorted from blood. This receptor was obtained from a man over 45 in good health. The CDR3 here is CASSTGEGYGYTF. The CDR3 DNA reads TGTGCCAGCTCGACAGGGGAAGGGTATGGCTACACCTTC.